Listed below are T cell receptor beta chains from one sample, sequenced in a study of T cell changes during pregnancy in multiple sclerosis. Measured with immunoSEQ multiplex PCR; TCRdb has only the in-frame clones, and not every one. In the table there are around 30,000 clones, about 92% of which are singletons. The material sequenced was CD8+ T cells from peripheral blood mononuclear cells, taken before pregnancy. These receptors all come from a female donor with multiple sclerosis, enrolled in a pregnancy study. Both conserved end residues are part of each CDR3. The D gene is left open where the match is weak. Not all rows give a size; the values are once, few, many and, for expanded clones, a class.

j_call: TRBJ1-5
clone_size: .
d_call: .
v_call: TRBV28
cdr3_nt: TGTGCCAGCAGTTATATCATAGATTCGGGTCAGCCCCAGCATTTT
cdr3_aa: CASSYIIDSGQPQHF

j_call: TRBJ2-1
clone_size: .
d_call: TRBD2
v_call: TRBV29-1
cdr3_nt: TGCAGCGTGGGATGGACTAGCGGGTGGGATTACAATGAGCAGTTCTTC
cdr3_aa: CSVGWTSGWDYNEQFF

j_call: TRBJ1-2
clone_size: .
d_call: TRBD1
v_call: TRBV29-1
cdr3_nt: TGCAGCGTTGAAGTAGGGACAGTCTATGGCTACACCTTC
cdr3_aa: CSVEVGTVYGYTF

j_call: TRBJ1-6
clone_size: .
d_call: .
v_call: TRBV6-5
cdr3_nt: TGTGCCAGCAGTTACTCGAGGGGAGGTTCACCCCTCCACTTT
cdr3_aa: CASSYSRGGSPLHF

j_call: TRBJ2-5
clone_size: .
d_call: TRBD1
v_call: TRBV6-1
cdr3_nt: TGTGCCAGCAGTGAAGATACAGGGGAGATAAAGACCCAGTACTTC
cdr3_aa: CASSEDTGEIKTQYF

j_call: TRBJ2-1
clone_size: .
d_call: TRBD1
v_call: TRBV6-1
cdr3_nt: TGTGCCAGCCGGACAGGGAACAATGAGCAGTTCTTC
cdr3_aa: CASRTGNNEQFF

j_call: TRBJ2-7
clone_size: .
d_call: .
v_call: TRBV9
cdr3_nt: TGTGCCAGCAGCCCTGGACTTCAATCCTACGAGCAGTACTTC
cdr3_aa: CASSPGLQSYEQYF

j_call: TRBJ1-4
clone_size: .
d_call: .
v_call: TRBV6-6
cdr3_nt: TGTGCCAGCAGTTACCGGGATGAACTGTTTTTT
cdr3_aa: CASSYRDELFF

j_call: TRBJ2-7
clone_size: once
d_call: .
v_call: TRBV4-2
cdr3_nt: TGTGCCAGCAGCGCCTCGGACTTGGCCTACGAGCAGTACTTC
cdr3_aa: CASSASDLAYEQYF

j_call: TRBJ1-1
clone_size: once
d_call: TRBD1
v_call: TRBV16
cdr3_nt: TGTGCCAGCAGCCCCAGGGACAGGGGAGGTGAAGCTTTCTTT
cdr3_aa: CASSPRDRGGEAFF

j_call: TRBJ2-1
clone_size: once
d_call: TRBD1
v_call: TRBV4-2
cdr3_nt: TGTGCCAGCAGCCAAGCAGGTGGATCAGGGGGTTACTACAATGAGCAGTTCTTC
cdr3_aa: CASSQAGGSGGYYNEQFF

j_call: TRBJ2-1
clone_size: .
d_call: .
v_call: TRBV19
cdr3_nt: TGTGCCAGTAGTATCGCCGGTGGGAGCTCCTACAATGAGCAGTTCTTC
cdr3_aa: CASSIAGGSSYNEQFF

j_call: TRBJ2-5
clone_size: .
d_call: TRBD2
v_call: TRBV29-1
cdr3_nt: TGCAGCGTTGTAGGGCTAGCGGGAGGGAACCAAGAGACCCAGTACTTC
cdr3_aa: CSVVGLAGGNQETQYF

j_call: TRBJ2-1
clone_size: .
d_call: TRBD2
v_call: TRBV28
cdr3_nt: TGTGCCAGCAGTCCCGAGACTAGCGGGATCGATGAGCAGTTCTTC
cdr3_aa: CASSPETSGIDEQFF

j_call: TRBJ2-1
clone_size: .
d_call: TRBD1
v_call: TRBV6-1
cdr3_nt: TGTGCCAGCAGTGCGGACAGGATGACCTACAATGAGCAGTTCTTC
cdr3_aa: CASSADRMTYNEQFF

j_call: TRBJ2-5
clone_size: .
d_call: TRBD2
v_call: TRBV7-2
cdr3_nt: TGTGCCAGCAGCTTACCGGGGGGGGTAGAGACCCAGTACTTC
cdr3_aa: CASSLPGGVETQYF

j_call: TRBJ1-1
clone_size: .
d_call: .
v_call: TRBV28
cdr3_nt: TGTGCCAGCAGTAAAGGGGCGATACTGAACACTGAAGCTTTCTTT
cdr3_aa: CASSKGAILNTEAFF

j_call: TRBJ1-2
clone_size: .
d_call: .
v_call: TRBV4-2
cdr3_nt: TGTGCCAGCAGCCAAGAATCGGCGGACTACACCTTC
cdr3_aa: CASSQESADYTF

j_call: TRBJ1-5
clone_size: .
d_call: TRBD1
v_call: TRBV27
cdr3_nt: TGTGCCAGCAGTCCCCAGGGGGGCAATCAGCCCCAGCATTTT
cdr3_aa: CASSPQGGNQPQHF

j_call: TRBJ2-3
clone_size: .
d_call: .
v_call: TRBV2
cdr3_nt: TGTGCCAGCAGTGACAGGACAGATACGCAGTATTTT
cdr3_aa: CASSDRTDTQYF

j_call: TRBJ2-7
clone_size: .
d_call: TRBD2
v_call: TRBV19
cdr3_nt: TGTGCCAGTAAACAGCGGGGGGCCCAAGCCTCCTACGAGCAGTACTTC
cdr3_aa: CASKQRGAQASYEQYF

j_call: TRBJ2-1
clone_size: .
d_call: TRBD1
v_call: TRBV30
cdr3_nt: TGTGCCTGGGACAGGGGATTCTACAATGAGCAGTTCTTC
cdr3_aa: CAWDRGFYNEQFF

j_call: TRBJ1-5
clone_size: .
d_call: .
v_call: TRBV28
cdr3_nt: TGTGCCAGCAGTTCAGAGGAGGGTCAGCCCCAGCATTTT
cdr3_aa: CASSSEEGQPQHF